This T cell receptor beta chain was sequenced for a study of early T cells in non-severe SARS-CoV-2 infection. General study points: Using VDJdb, the matching emphasized anti-spike CD8 responses while missing private and CD4 specificities.

From the 5' RACE reads, TCRdb called clonotypes with MiXCR, one entry per CDR3 protein. This sample has over 30,000 distinct CDR3 sequences, with roughly 4.5% found just once. This clonotype was counted ten times or more. What it binds is not known. This clonotype was obtained from an adult who was a healthcare worker with PCR-confirmed SARS-CoV-2 infection or an uninfected control (not recorded which). The sequencing sample was made of whole blood.

As DNA, the CDR3 is TGTGCCAGCAGTCGGGGGGGCCGTTGGGATACGCAGTATTTT. Translating gives CASSRGGRWDTQYF. This chain links TRBV28 with TRBJ2-3; 8 nucleotides agree with TRBD2. Germline-derived CDR1 and CDR2 are MDHEN and SYDVKM. V lost 5 bases to trimming and J lost 6 bases; unmatched junction nucleotides: 7. The CDR3 extends over 14 amino acids.